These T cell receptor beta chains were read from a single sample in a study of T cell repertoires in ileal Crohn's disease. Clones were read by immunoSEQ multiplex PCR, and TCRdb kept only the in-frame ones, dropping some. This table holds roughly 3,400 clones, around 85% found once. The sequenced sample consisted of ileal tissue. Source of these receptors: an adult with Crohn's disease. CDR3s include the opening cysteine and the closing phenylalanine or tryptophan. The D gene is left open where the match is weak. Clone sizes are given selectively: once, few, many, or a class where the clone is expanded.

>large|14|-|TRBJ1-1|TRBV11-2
CASSSTVRDTEAFF
TGTGCCAGCAGCTCGACTGTGCGGGACACTGAAGCTTTCTTT
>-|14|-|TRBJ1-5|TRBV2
CASTSQSSNQPQHF
TGTGCCAGCACATCACAATCTAGCAATCAGCCCCAGCATTTT
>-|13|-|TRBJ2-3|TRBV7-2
CASSSDSPDTQYF
TGTGCCAGCAGCTCGGACAGCCCCGATACGCAGTATTTT
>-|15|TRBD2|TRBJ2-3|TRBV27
CASSLSGLVADTQYF
TGTGCCAGCAGTTTATCAGGACTAGTGGCAGATACGCAGTATTTT
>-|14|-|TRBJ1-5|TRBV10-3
CASRGERESQPQHF
TGTGCCTCCAGGGGAGAAAGGGAAAGTCAGCCCCAGCATTTT
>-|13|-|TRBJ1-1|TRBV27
CASSLAGLTEAFF
TGTGCCAGCAGTTTAGCGGGGTTAACTGAAGCTTTCTTT
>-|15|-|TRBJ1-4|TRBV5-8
CASSKLRIGNEKLFF
TGTGCCAGCAGCAAGTTGCGGATCGGGAATGAAAAACTGTTTTTT
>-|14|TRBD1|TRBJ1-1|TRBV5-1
CATRDRVKNTEAFF
TGCGCCACCAGAGACAGGGTGAAAAATACTGAAGCTTTCTTT
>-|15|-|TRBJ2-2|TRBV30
CAWSVLRGGAGELFF
TGTGCCTGGAGTGTACTGCGGGGAGGCGCCGGGGAGCTGTTTTTT
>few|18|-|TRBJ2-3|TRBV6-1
CASSEARGEQGLPDTQYF
TGTGCCAGCAGTGAAGCGAGAGGGGAACAGGGTCTTCCAGATACGCAGTATTTT
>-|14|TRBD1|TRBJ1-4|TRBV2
CASRRQGSNEKLFF
TGTGCCAGCAGGCGACAGGGGTCTAATGAAAAACTGTTTTTT
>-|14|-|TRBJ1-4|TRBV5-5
CASSFPGREEKLFF
TGTGCCAGCAGCTTCCCGGGGAGGGAGGAAAAACTGTTTTTT
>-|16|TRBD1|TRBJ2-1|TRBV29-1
CSVEAPGRGRVGEQFF
TGCAGCGTTGAAGCCCCGGGCAGGGGGCGCGTGGGGGAGCAGTTCTTC
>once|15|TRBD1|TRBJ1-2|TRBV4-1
CASSPRDRGNYGYTF
TGCGCCAGCAGCCCCCGGGACAGGGGCAACTATGGCTACACCTTC
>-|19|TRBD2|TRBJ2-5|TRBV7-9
CASSLGWTQPGGTQETQYF
TGTGCCAGCAGCTTAGGTTGGACCCAACCGGGGGGAACCCAAGAGACCCAGTACTTC
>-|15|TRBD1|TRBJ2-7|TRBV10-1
CASSDRGQGVYEQYF
TGCGCCAGCAGTGACCGCGGACAGGGGGTGTACGAGCAGTACTTC
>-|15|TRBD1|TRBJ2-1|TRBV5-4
CASRKTGGRDSEQFF
TGTGCCAGCAGAAAAACAGGGGGAAGGGATAGTGAGCAGTTCTTC
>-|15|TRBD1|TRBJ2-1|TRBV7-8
CASSSPGTGYNEQFF
TGTGCCAGCAGCTCCCCCGGGACAGGGTACAATGAGCAGTTCTTC
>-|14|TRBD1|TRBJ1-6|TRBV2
CASSVGTGYSPLHF
TGTGCCAGCAGTGTAGGGACAGGATATTCACCCCTCCACTTT
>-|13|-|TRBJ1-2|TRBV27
CASSFRPAGGETF
TGTGCCAGCAGTTTCCGGCCGGCGGGGGGTGAGACCTTC
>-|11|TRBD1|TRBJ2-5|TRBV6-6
CASTGTDAQYF
TGTGCCAGCACCGGGACAGATGCCCAGTACTTC
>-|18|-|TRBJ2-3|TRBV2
CASSVLAGNFPGTDTQYF
TGTGCCAGCAGTGTTCTCGCGGGGAACTTCCCGGGCACAGATACGCAGTATTTT
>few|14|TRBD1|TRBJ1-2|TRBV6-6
CASTTDRVNGGYTF
TGTGCCAGCACCACGGACAGGGTCAATGGTGGCTACACCTTC
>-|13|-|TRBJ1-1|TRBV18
CASSPAVDTEAFF
TGTGCCAGCTCCCCTGCAGTGGACACTGAAGCTTTCTTT
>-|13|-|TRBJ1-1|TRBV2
CASSEGWATEAFF
TGTGCCAGCAGTGAAGGATGGGCCACTGAAGCTTTCTTT
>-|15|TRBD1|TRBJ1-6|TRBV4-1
CASSPGQGAYSPLHF
TGCGCCAGCAGCCCGGGACAGGGGGCCTATTCACCCCTCCACTTT
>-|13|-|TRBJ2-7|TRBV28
CASSLSGFHEQYF
TGTGCCAGCAGTTTATCAGGGTTCCACGAGCAGTACTTC
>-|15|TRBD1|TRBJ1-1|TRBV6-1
CASSGDRGLRTEAFF
TGTGCCAGCAGTGGCGACAGGGGGCTTCGGACTGAAGCTTTCTTT
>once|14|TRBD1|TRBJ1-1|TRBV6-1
CASRGGQGMTEAFF
TGTGCCAGCAGGGGGGGACAGGGGATGACTGAAGCTTTCTTT
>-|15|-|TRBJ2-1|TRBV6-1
CASTPRGATYNEQFF
TGTGCCAGCACCCCCCGGGGGGCCACATACAATGAGCAGTTCTTC
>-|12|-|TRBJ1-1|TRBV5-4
CASSWGGPEAFF
TGTGCCAGCAGCTGGGGGGGTCCCGAAGCTTTCTTT
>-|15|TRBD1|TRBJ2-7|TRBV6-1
CASSGRDRGAYEQYF
TGTGCCAGCAGTGGTCGGGACAGGGGAGCCTACGAGCAGTACTTC
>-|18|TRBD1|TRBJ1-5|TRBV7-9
CASSLGGTGVEWNQPQHF
TGTGCCAGCAGCTTAGGCGGAACAGGGGTTGAGTGGAATCAGCCCCAGCATTTT
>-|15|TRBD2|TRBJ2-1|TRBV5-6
CASSPGVAGVGEQFF
TGTGCCAGCAGCCCCGGGGTAGCGGGAGTCGGTGAGCAGTTCTTC
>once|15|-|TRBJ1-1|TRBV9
CASSVGGGRSTEAFF
TGTGCCAGCAGCGTAGGCGGGGGGAGGAGCACTGAAGCTTTCTTT
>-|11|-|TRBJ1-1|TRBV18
CASSRGSEAFF
TGTGCCAGCTCAAGGGGTTCTGAAGCTTTCTTT
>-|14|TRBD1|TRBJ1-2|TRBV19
CASSPRDRESGYTF
TGTGCCAGTAGTCCACGGGACAGGGAGAGTGGCTACACCTTC
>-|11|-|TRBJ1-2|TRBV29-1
CSVRQDYGYTF
TGCAGCGTCCGACAGGACTATGGCTACACCTTC
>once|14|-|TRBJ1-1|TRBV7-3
CASSRTRDSAEAFF
TGTGCCAGCAGCCGAACTCGGGACTCAGCTGAAGCTTTCTTT
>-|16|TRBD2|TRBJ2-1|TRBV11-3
CASSLHSGRAYNEQFF
TGTGCCAGCAGCTTACATAGCGGGAGGGCCTACAATGAGCAGTTCTTC
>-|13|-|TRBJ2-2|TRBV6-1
CASKGLLGGELFF
TGTGCCAGCAAAGGACTCCTGGGCGGGGAGCTGTTTTTT
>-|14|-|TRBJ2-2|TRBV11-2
CASSWTRGSGELFF
TGTGCCAGCAGCTGGACCAGGGGATCCGGGGAGCTGTTTTTT
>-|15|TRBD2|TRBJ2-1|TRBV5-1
CASSLEASGNTEQFF
TGCGCCAGCAGCTTGGAGGCTAGCGGGAATACTGAGCAGTTCTTC
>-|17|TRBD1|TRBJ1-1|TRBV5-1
CASSRGTGGDWGTEAFF
TGCGCCAGCAGCCGAGGGACAGGGGGCGACTGGGGCACTGAAGCTTTCTTT
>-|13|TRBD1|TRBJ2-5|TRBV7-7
CASSSDRGETQYF
TGTGCTAGCAGCTCAGACAGGGGGGAGACCCAGTACTTC